This T cell receptor beta chain was identified during a study of blood T cell repertoires in COVID-19. Study context: Samples came from the United States, Italy and Spain, spanning acute and convalescent COVID-19. PBMCs, B-cell-depleted T cells, or T cells provided the cDNA or gDNA that made up the material.

As processed by the authors: From reference gene primer amplification, estimates of nucleated cell counts were derived. Produced via immunoSEQ multiplex PCR; TCRdb's table is partial and in-frame only. V, J and clone size are those of that table, while D and trimming were read from the DNA. The table lists about 300,000 clones, more than 85% of them singletons. There are 14 residues in the CDR3. The V gene end was trimmed by 4 bases and the J gene end by 5 bases; junction bases not matched to a gene: 8. CDR1 is SGHKS and CDR2 is YYEKEE in the germline V gene (reference sequence). Sequencing input: peripheral blood. This chain links TRBV5-5 with TRBJ2-5; 7 bases align to TRBD1. The origin of this receptor is a man in his 70s with acute or convalescent COVID-19. CDR3 region: CASSLGDRRETQYF. The CDR3 region has the DNA TGTGCCAGCAGCCTGGGGGACAGACGGGAGACCCAGTACTTC.